One sample yielded the 24 T cell receptor beta chains listed below, sequenced in a study of T cells in Graves' hyperthyroidism and ophthalmopathy (dated by TCRdb to about 2019). The library came from multiplex PCR. Sequencing used an Illumina HiSeq 2000. Amplification of TCR beta CDR3 regions was carried out from RNA transcripts. A first-round RT-PCR of the TCR CDR3 used the HTBI primer set with the Qiagen OneStep RT-PCR kit. Through fastp at Q25 and MiXCR, TCRdb rebuilt clones from the public reads, retaining in-frame beta chains. Identical CDR3 proteins give one entry, which carries the most common genes and DNA. In all, the sample holds approximately 370,000 distinct CDR3 sequences, and 17% of those were seen once. The ten largest clonotypes hold roughly a third of the sample. Sequenced input: blood. These receptors originate from a young woman with Graves' hyperthyroidism that later progressed to Graves' ophthalmopathy.

The sample holds many counts of this clonotype. The CDR3 nucleotides are TGTGCCAGCAGTTCAACAGGGGGCGCCGGGGAGACCCAGTACTTC. This codes for CASSSTGGAGETQYF. The V call is TRBV12-3 or TRBV12-4, the J call TRBJ2-5; 9 bases match TRBD1. The V and J ends lost 4 bases and 5 bases, in that order; junction bases with no gene match: 8. The CDR3 is 15 amino acids.

J is TRBJ2-7 and V is TRBV14; D unresolved. Germline CDR1 reads SGHDN; CDR2 reads FVKESK. Trimming removed 4 bases from V and 5 bases from J, with 9 bases in between. CDR3 size: 12 residues. The CDR3 DNA sequence: TGTGCCAGCAGCCGGAAAGGAGACGAGCAGTACTTC. Its protein is CASSRKGDEQYF.

This clonotype has just a few counts. This sequence joins TRBV18 and TRBJ1-1; the D is unclear. Trimming pared 6 bases from V and 3 bases from J, leaving 11 bases between. Germline assignment: CDR1 KGHSH and CDR2 LQKENI. CDR3 length: 13 amino acids. CDR3 sequence reads: CASSRGSDTEAFF. DNA of the CDR3: TGTGCCAGCTCGCGGGGTTCCGACACTGAAGCTTTCTTT. Combining the CDR3 with reference TRBV18 and TRBJ1-1 gives the whole variable domain NAGVMQNPRHLVRRRGQEARLRCSPMKGHSHVYWYRQLPEEGLKFMVYLQKENIIDESGMPKERFSAEFPKEGPSILRIQQVVRGDSAAYFCASSRGSDTEAFFGQGTRLTVV.

This clonotype has more than one count but fewer than ten. This chain connects TRBV5-5 to TRBJ1-4; D is possibly TRBD1 (6 bases). The V gene's germline CDR1 is SGHKS and CDR2 YYEKEE (reference sequence). The CDR3 is 15 amino acids. The germline V and J ends were trimmed by 5 bases and 4 bases, with 15 bases remaining between them. For the CDR3, the DNA is TGTGCCAGCAGGCCCATGGACAGCATTAATGAAAAACTGTTTTTT. It translates to CASRPMDSINEKLFF.

This clonotype was seen a handful of times. The CDR3 bases are TGCAGTGCCACGGGACTAGCTCGTGCAGATACGCAGTATTTT. It encodes CSATGLARADTQYF. The chain is built from TRBV20-1 and TRBJ2-3; 9 bases align to TRBD2. Germline V gene sequence: CDR1 DFQATT, CDR2 SNEGSKA (reference sequence). This CDR3 is 14 amino acids long. V shed 6 bases, J shed 4 bases, and the junction held 8 bases outside the gene matches.

The V gene is TRBV4-2, the J gene TRBJ2-3, with 7 bases matching TRBD2. CDR3 length equals 15 residues. The germline gives CDR1 LGHNA, CDR2 YNFKEQ. V shed 1 base and J 3 bases; nucleotides not matched to a gene: 4. The CDR3 spells CASSQVWGGTDTQYF. The CDR3 DNA sequence: TGTGCCAGCAGCCAAGTGTGGGGGGGGACAGATACGCAGTATTTT.

This clonotype was seen a few times. The rearrangement links TRBV29-1 to TRBJ2-7; D unresolved. The CDR3 is 13 residues long. Germline assignment: CDR1 SQVTM and CDR2 ANQGSEA. V was clipped by 1 base and J by 2 bases, with 9 bases between them. In nucleotides, the CDR3 is TGCAGCGTTGAAGGGACGATCCCCTACGAGCAGTACTTC. Its protein is CSVEGTIPYEQYF.

Ten or more counts support this clonotype. The chain couples TRBV12-3 or TRBV12-4 to TRBJ2-3; D may be TRBD2 (6 bases). This CDR3 has 14 residues. Trimming took 3 bases from V and 2 from J, leaving 9 bases between them. CDR3 amino acids: CASSFGGYTDTQYF. The CDR3, as DNA: TGTGCCAGCAGTTTCGGGGGTTACACAGATACGCAGTATTTT.

This clonotype was seen many times. The chain is built from TRBV3-1 and TRBJ2-3; 10 nucleotides match TRBD2. The germline gives CDR1 LGHDT, CDR2 YNNKEL (reference sequence). The V segment lost 3 bases and the J segment 3 bases; nucleotides outside the gene matches: 3. This CDR3 has 15 amino acids. CDR3 nucleotides: TGTGCCAGCAGCCAGTGGACTAGCGGTACAGATACGCAGTATTTT. Its translation is CASSQWTSGTDTQYF.

J is TRBJ2-3 and V is TRBV6-1, with TRBD2 identical over 8 bases. The CDR3 has 14 residues. After removal of 8 bases from V and 5 bases from J, the junction contained 9 bases not matched to a gene. CDR1 MNHNS and CDR2 SASEGT come from the germline V gene. The CDR3 DNA reads as TGTGCCAGCGCCGATAGCGGGGCAGAAGATACGCAGTATTTT. Translated, it gives CASADSGAEDTQYF.

This clonotype came up many times. The V gene is TRBV5-1, the J gene TRBJ1-6; D is perhaps TRBD1 (5 bases). This CDR3 has 15 residues. Germline values: CDR1 SGHRS, CDR2 YFSETQ. The V end lost 4 bases, the J end lost 10 bases, and 18 bases lay between the germline ends. CDR3 sequence: CASSHRTPVGSPLHF. The CDR3 DNA sequence: TGCGCCAGCAGCCATCGGACACCGGTGGGATCACCCCTCCACTTT. The whole variable domain, remainder taken from reference TRBV5-1 and TRBJ1-6, is KAGVTQTPRYLIKTRGQQVTLSCSPISGHRSVSWYQQTPGQGLQFLFEYFSETQRNKGNFPGRFSGRQFSNSRSEMNVSTLELGDSALYLCASSHRTPVGSPLHFGNGTRLTVT.

The chain carries TRBV10-3 and TRBJ2-1; either TRBD1 or TRBD2 may fit D (5 bases each). There are 14 residues in the CDR3. Trimming removed 6 bases at V and 10 bases at J, with 19 bases between. Germline values: CDR1 ENHRY, CDR2 SYGVKD. CDR3 coding DNA: TGTGCCATCAGAACCTCAGGGCCCGGCGGGGAGCAGTTCTTC. It codes for CAIRTSGPGGEQFF.

The chain links TRBV6-1 to TRBJ2-5; D is undetermined. Trimming shortened V by 3 bases and J by 4 bases, and 12 bases separated the two germline ends. CDR3 length: 14 amino acids. In germline, CDR1 is MNHNS, CDR2 SASEGT. Written as DNA, the CDR3 is TGTGCCAGCAGTGATATTAGGGTAGGAGAGACCCAGTACTTC. This encodes CASSDIRVGETQYF.

On this clonotype: Since no conserved phenylalanine or tryptophan closes the CDR3, a read error is the likely cause. The V gene is TRBV14, the J gene TRBJ2-1; 12 nucleotides align to TRBD2. Germline V gene lookup returns CDR1 SGHDN and CDR2 FVKESK. This CDR3 spans 16 amino acids. V lost 8 bases to trimming and J lost 3 bases; unmatched junction nucleotides: 8. The CDR3 loop reads CASGGLAGTLYNEQFI. In nucleotides, the CDR3 is TGTGCCAGCGGCGGACTAGCGGGGACCCTCTACAATGAGCAGTTCATC.

In this sample, this clonotype turned up a few times. The V and J genes are TRBV19 and TRBJ2-1; no definite D call. Germline lookup yields CDR1 LNHDA and CDR2 SQIVND (reference sequence). The V end lost 0 bases, the J end lost 6 bases, and 6 bases lay between the germline ends. CDR3 length: 13 amino acids. CDR3 sequence: CASSIESGNEQFF. The CDR3 DNA reads TGTGCCAGTAGTATAGAAAGTGGCAATGAGCAGTTCTTC.

With respect to this clonotype: A clone one base away is much larger, so this may be a read error. The chain is built from TRBV2 and TRBJ2-3, with TRBD2 identical over 7 bases. Germline CDR1 reads SNHLY; CDR2 reads FYNNEI. This CDR3 region has 15 residues. This chain's CDR3 is CASSDWGRATDMQYF. The DNA for the CDR3 is TGTGCCAGCAGTGATTGGGGGAGGGCCACAGATATGCAGTATTTT.

The V call is TRBV4-1, the J call TRBJ1-1; 10 bases fit TRBD1. The CDR3 is 17 amino acids. Germline V CDR1 and CDR2: MGHRA, YSYEKL. Trimming removed 4 bases from V and 4 bases from J; junction bases left unmatched: 12. CDR3 region: CASSPLTGGRMGTEAFF. The CDR3 nucleotides are TGCGCCAGCAGCCCACTGACAGGGGGCAGGATGGGCACTGAAGCTTTCTTT.

In this sample, this clonotype turned up many times. V and J are TRBV9 and TRBJ2-7; weak D call: TRBD1 (5 bases). Deletions cut 4 bases from V and 5 bases from J, with 22 bases between. Germline V gene sequence: CDR1 SGDLS, CDR2 YYNGEE. The CDR3 consists of 16 residues. CDR3 nucleotides: TGTGCCAGCAGCCCACGTGGGGCGGCGAGTGTCAACGAGCAGTACTTC. This translates into CASSPRGAASVNEQYF.

This clonotype was seen only a few times. A read error may explain this, as a much larger clone is one base away. The gene calls are TRBV11-2 and TRBJ2-5, with 11 bases that match TRBD1. V shed 4 bases, J shed 6 bases, and the junction held 7 bases outside the gene matches. The CDR3 is 15 amino acids. Germline assignment: CDR1 SGHAT and CDR2 FQNNGV. CDR3 sequence reads: CASSSRTGGRQTQYF. The CDR3 region has the DNA TGTGCCAGCAGCTCCAGGACAGGGGGCCGGCAGACCCAGTACTTC. The whole variable domain, filled in from reference TRBV11-2 and TRBJ2-5, reads EAGVAQSPRYKIIEKRQSVAFWCNPISGHATLYWYQQILGQGPKLLIQFQNNGVVDDSQLPKDRFSAERLKGVDSTLKIQPAKLEDSAVYLCASSSRTGGRQTQYFGPGTRLLVL.

This clonotype was recorded many times. The rearrangement uses TRBV2 and TRBJ1-1; D remains ambiguous. Germline loops: CDR1 SNHLY, CDR2 FYNNEI. CDR3 length equals 14 residues. V lost 6 bases to trimming and J lost 0 bases, with 11 bases between them. Here the CDR3 reads CASRDTAMNTEAFF. The CDR3 bases are TGTGCCAGCAGGGATACAGCCATGAACACTGAAGCTTTCTTT.

The V call is TRBV11-2, the J call TRBJ1-1; D uncertain. This CDR3 is 14 amino acids long. Trimming stripped 0 bases from V and 0 bases from J, with 5 bases between. CDR1 SGHAT and CDR2 FQNNGV come from the germline V gene. CDR3 sequence: CASSLDWVNTEAFF. The CDR3 region has the DNA TGTGCCAGCAGCTTAGATTGGGTGAACACTGAAGCTTTCTTT.

This clonotype has only a few counts. The chain uses TRBV24-1 and TRBJ2-2; the D gene is possibly TRBD1 (6 bases). The V end was cut by 4 bases, the J end by 0 bases, with 8 bases between. Germline assignment: CDR1 KGHDR and CDR2 SFDVKD. The CDR3 has 15 residues. The CDR3 region has the DNA TGTGCCACCAGTGAAGGGGGTTCGAACACCGGGGAGCTGTTTTTT. As protein: CATSEGGSNTGELFF.

The rearrangement uses TRBV6-1 and TRBJ2-7; D is uncertain. Per the germline V gene, CDR1 is MNHNS and CDR2 is SASEGT. The V and J ends lost 8 bases and 0 bases respectively, with 17 bases between them. The CDR3 is 15 residues long. CDR3 nucleotide sequence: TGTGCCAGCTCCAGCCCCTCCGACGCCTCCTACGAGCAGTACTTC. Translating gives CASSSPSDASYEQYF.

In the case of this clonotype: The junction departs from the called germline gene at one end, perhaps through a read error. The V and J genes are TRBV5-1 and TRBJ2-1; no reliable D call. Germline CDR1 and CDR2: SGHRS and YFSETQ. This CDR3 spans 13 amino acids. The CDR3 sequence: CASSLGPNNKQFF. CDR3 coding DNA: TGCGCCAGCAGCTTGGGACCTAACAATAAGCAGTTCTTC.